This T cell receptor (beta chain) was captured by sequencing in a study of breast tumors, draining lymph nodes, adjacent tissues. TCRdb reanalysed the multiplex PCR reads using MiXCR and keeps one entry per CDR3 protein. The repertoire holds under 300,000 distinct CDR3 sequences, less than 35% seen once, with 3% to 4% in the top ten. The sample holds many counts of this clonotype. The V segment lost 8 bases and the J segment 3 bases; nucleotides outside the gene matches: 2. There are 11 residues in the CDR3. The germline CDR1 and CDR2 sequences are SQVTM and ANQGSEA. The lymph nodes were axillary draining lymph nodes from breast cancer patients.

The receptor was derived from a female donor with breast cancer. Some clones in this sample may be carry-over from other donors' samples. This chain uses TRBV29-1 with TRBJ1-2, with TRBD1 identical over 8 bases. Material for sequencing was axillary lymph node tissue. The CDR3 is CSLGQDYGYTF. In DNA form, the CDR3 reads TGCAGCCTGGGACAGGACTATGGCTACACCTTC.